In its sample, the clone carrying this T cell receptor beta chain was seen a few times. Its antigen is undetermined. The data are from a study of T cells in Graves' hyperthyroidism and ophthalmopathy. Study information: Peripheral blood draws took place at initial diagnosis, ahead of any treatment.

Notes on the study in general: In the blood, most expanded thyroid clonotypes above 0.001 appeared as well.

V was cut by 3 bases and J by 2 bases, with 8 bases left in between. Germline lookup yields CDR1 MDHEN and CDR2 SYDVKM. This CDR3 has 14 residues. Amplification yielded TCR beta CDR3 regions, with RNA transcripts as the source. A set of HTBI primers served as the primers for a first-round RT-PCR of the TCR CDR3. TCRdb processed the multiplex PCR reads anew with MiXCR; each CDR3 protein has one entry. The sample lists more than 550,000 distinct CDR3 sequences, 17% occurring once. Approximately 10 ml of fresh peripheral blood supplied the PBMCs. This clonotype was obtained from a man aged 50-59 years with Graves' hyperthyroidism. The specimen was blood. This chain uses TRBV28 with TRBJ1-3; D unclear. The CDR3 loop reads CASSFVGAGNTIYF. The CDR3 region has the DNA TGTGCCAGCAGTTTTGTCGGGGCTGGAAACACCATATATTTT. Drawing the rest from reference TRBV28 and TRBJ1-3, the complete variable domain is DVKVTQSSRYLVKRTGEKVFLECVQDMDHENMFWYRQDPGLGLRLIYFSYDVKMKEKGDIPEGYSVSREKKERFSLILESASTNQTSMYLCASSFVGAGNTIYFGEGSWLTVV.